These 23 T cell receptor beta chains share one sample of origin, sequenced in a study of blood T cell repertoires in COVID-19. Here immunoSEQ multiplex PCR was the method, and the copy in TCRdb shows in-frame clones only, minus some. The sample lists 380,000 or so clones; roughly 90% were seen once. Sequencing was done on a sample of PBMCs or T cells enriched from blood (not recorded which). The receptors here all came from a woman in her twenties or thirties with acute COVID-19.

This rearrangement joins TRBV5-5 to TRBJ1-2; TRBD1 matches at 7 bases. The CDR3 has 14 amino acids. The V gene's germline CDR1 is SGHKS and CDR2 YYEKEE (reference sequence). The V segment lost 0 bases and the J segment 4 bases; nucleotides outside the gene matches: 3. CDR3 nucleotides: TGTGCCAGCAGCTTGGAGGGGGCGCGCTATGGCTACACCTTC. Protein: CASSLEGARYGYTF.

The chain has TRBV15 and TRBJ2-5; 13 bases agree with TRBD2. There are 15 residues in the CDR3. Germline CDR1 and CDR2: LNHNV and YYDKDF (reference sequence). J lost 5 bases, V lost 5 bases, and 5 bases had no gene match. CDR3 loop: CATSGRTSGGETQYF. Written as DNA, the CDR3 is TGTGCCACCAGCGGAAGGACTAGCGGGGGTGAGACCCAGTACTTC.

The chain carries TRBV5-5 and TRBJ1-1; D is possibly TRBD1 (6 bases). V was shortened by 3 bases and J by 0 bases, with 24 bases between the two germline ends. Germline V gene data show CDR1 as SGHKS and CDR2 as YYEKEE (reference sequence). The CDR3 consists of 19 residues. CDR3 region: CASSSRDIRPTLMNTEAFF. CDR3 coding DNA: TGTGCCAGCAGCTCCCGGGACATACGGCCCACCTTAATGAACACTGAAGCTTTCTTT.

The chain joins TRBV5-1 to TRBJ1-1; 8 nucleotides align to TRBD1. The V gene end was trimmed by 2 bases and the J gene end by 6 bases; junction bases not matched to a gene: 6. The CDR3 length is 14 residues. The germline CDR1 and CDR2 sequences are SGHRS and YFSETQ. The CDR3 loop reads CASSFVQGAAEAFF. CDR3 DNA: TGCGCCAGCAGCTTCGTCCAGGGGGCGGCTGAAGCTTTCTTT.

The CDR3 sequence: CASSQETGWELFF. CDR3 nucleotide sequence: TGTGCCAGCAGCCAAGAGACAGGTTGGGAGCTGTTTTTT. This chain joins TRBV3-1 (or the pseudogene TRBV3-2) and TRBJ2-2; a possible D gene is TRBD1 (6 bases). The germline V gene encodes CDR1 LGHDT and CDR2 YNNKEL (reference sequence). CDR3 length: 13 residues. V lost 0 bases to trimming and J lost 9 bases, with 8 bases between them.

The chain employs TRBV27 and TRBJ1-2; 9 bases match TRBD1. The CDR3 runs 13 residues. CDR1 and CDR2 from the germline V gene are MNHEY and SMNVEV (reference sequence). With V trimmed by 6 bases and J by 6 bases, 5 bases remained unmatched. CDR3 loop: CASSRTGANGYTF. In nucleotides, the CDR3 is TGTGCCAGCAGCCGGACAGGGGCCAATGGCTACACCTTC.

V is TRBV6-5 and J is TRBJ1-5; the match to TRBD1 covers 9 bases. CDR3 size: 14 residues. Unmatched junction bases numbered 4, after V lost 5 bases and J lost 5 bases. Germline CDR1 MNHEY, CDR2 SVGAGI. CDR3: CASSNRQGDQPQHF. The CDR3 bases are TGTGCCAGCAGTAACAGACAGGGGGATCAGCCCCAGCATTTT.

The V call is TRBV6-5, the J call TRBJ1-4; tentatively, D is TRBD1 (5 bases). Trimming removed 4 bases at V and 2 bases at J, with 14 bases between. The CDR3 sequence is 16 residues long. CDR1 is MNHEY and CDR2 is SVGAGI in the germline V gene. CDR3 amino acids: CASSCQGLGTNEKLFF. The CDR3 DNA sequence: TGTGCCAGCAGTTGCCAGGGCTTGGGCACTAATGAAAAACTGTTTTTT.

The chain carries TRBV27 and TRBJ2-2; 9 nucleotides line up with TRBD1. This CDR3 has 14 amino acids. With V trimmed by 7 bases and J by 1 base, 1 base remained unmatched. The germline CDR1 and CDR2 sequences are MNHEY and SMNVEV (reference sequence). CDR3 amino acids: CASKGQGNTGELFF. CDR3 in DNA: TGTGCCAGCAAGGGACAGGGGAACACCGGGGAGCTGTTTTTT.

This chain links TRBV18 with TRBJ2-7; tentative D call: TRBD2 (5 bases). Trimming left V 4 bases short and J 2 bases short, with 12 bases between. In germline, CDR1 is KGHSH, CDR2 LQKENI. This CDR3 spans 14 amino acids. The CDR3 DNA reads as TGTGCCAGCTCACGGAGGCAGACTCCCTACGAGCAGTACTTC. Protein sequence: CASSRRQTPYEQYF.

This chain connects TRBV30 to TRBJ2-1; a possible D gene is TRBD2 (5 bases). Germline assignment: CDR1 GTSNPN and CDR2 SVGIG (reference sequence). This CDR3 has 13 amino acids. This chain's CDR3 is CVARGITYNEQFF. The CDR3 coding sequence is TGTGTCGCCCGGGGAATAACCTACAATGAGCAGTTCTTC.

V is TRBV3-1 (or the pseudogene TRBV3-2) and J is TRBJ2-7, with TRBD1 identical over 9 bases. The CDR3 is 15 amino acids. V shed 6 bases, J shed 2 bases, and the junction held 8 bases outside the gene matches. Per germline, CDR1 LGHDT and CDR2 YNNKEL (reference sequence). The CDR3 loop is CASRQGRQGAYEQYF. DNA of the CDR3: TGTGCCAGCAGGCAGGGTCGACAGGGGGCCTACGAGCAGTACTTC.

V usage is TRBV5-1 and J usage is TRBJ1-5; tentative D call: TRBD1 (5 bases). The V end lost 4 bases, the J end lost 4 bases, and 15 bases lay between the germline ends. Germline V CDR1 and CDR2: SGHRS, YFSETQ. The CDR3 runs to 15 residues. In DNA form, the CDR3 reads TGCGCCAGCAGCCGCAGCGGGGCAGATAATCAGCCCCAGCATTTT. Its protein product is CASSRSGADNQPQHF.

This chain uses TRBV6-5 with TRBJ1-5, with D possibly TRBD1 on 5 matching bases. V dropped 6 bases and J dropped 5 bases, with 11 bases sitting between them. Per germline, CDR1 MNHEY and CDR2 SVGAGI. This CDR3 region has 13 residues. The CDR3 DNA is TGTGCCAGCAGCCTGACAGCTTATCAGCCCCAGCATTTT. Protein: CASSLTAYQPQHF.

Here the CDR3 DNA reads TGTGCCAGCAGTCCCCGGGCAGGGCTGTCACCCCTCCACTTT. It translates to CASSPRAGLSPLHF. The chain joins TRBV6-6 to TRBJ1-6; possibly TRBD1 for D (5 bases). Trimming took off 5 bases at V and 10 bases at J, with 15 bases between the two ends. Germline V gene lookup returns CDR1 MNHNY and CDR2 SVGAGI (reference sequence). This CDR3 is built from 14 residues.

The chain recombines TRBV10-1 with TRBJ2-5; perhaps TRBD2 as D (6 bases). From germline, CDR1 is WNHNN and CDR2 SYGVQD (reference sequence). The CDR3 is made up of 13 amino acids. The V gene lost 5 bases and the J gene lost 5 bases, with 12 bases spanning the gap. CDR3 amino acids: CASSMGGGETQYF. The CDR3 DNA reads as TGCGCCAGCAGTATGGGGGGAGGTGAGACCCAGTACTTC.

This chain uses TRBV27 with TRBJ2-3; 14 bases match TRBD2. The CDR3 consists of 17 residues. The V and J ends lost 1 base and 5 bases, in that order; junction bases with no gene match: 5. Germline assignment: CDR1 MNHEY and CDR2 SMNVEV (reference sequence). In DNA, the CDR3 is TGTGCCAGCAGTTTATTCGCGGGACTAGCGGGGGTAGATACGCAGTATTTT. Translating gives CASSLFAGLAGVDTQYF.

The rearrangement joins TRBV7-3 to TRBJ2-1, with unresolved D. Trimming removed 4 bases at V and 5 bases at J, with 6 bases between. CDR3 length equals 12 residues. Germline lookup yields CDR1 SGHTA and CDR2 FQGTGA. The CDR3 DNA is TGTGCCAGCAGCTCCACTAACAATGAGCAGTTCTTC. Protein sequence: CASSSTNNEQFF.

The chain links TRBV3-1 (or the pseudogene TRBV3-2) to TRBJ1-1; D is uncertain. Deletions cut 3 bases from V and 2 bases from J, with 16 bases between. The CDR3 sequence is 16 residues long. Looked up from germline, CDR1 is LGHDT and CDR2 is YNNKEL (reference sequence). Here the CDR3 reads CASSHYAGEVNTEAFF. The CDR3 DNA reads as TGTGCCAGCAGCCATTACGCCGGGGAAGTAAACACTGAAGCTTTCTTT.

This chain joins TRBV9 and TRBJ1-6; D remains unclear. This CDR3 contains 14 residues. Germline-derived CDR1 and CDR2 are SGDLS and YYNGEE. Trimming removed 1 base at V and 8 bases at J, with 10 bases between. The CDR3: CASSVYGSDSPLHF. DNA for the CDR3: TGTGCCAGCAGCGTATACGGGTCCGATTCACCCCTCCACTTT.

V usage is TRBV6-1 and J usage is TRBJ1-3; maybe TRBD1 (5 bases). Looked up from germline, CDR1 is MNHNS and CDR2 is SASEGT. The CDR3 contains 13 residues. Trimming took off 3 bases at V and 4 bases at J, with 7 bases between the two ends. CDR3 bases: TGTGCCAGCAGTGAGGGGCAGGGAAACACCATATATTTT. Translation gives CASSEGQGNTIYF.

The chain carries TRBV27 and TRBJ2-1; 9 bases line up with TRBD2. V was clipped by 7 bases and J by 6 bases; unmatched bases: 10. CDR1 and CDR2 from the germline V gene are MNHEY and SMNVEV (reference sequence). The CDR3 length is 15 residues. CDR3 in DNA: TGTGCCAGCACCCTGCAAAGCGGGGGGTTCAATGAGCAGTTCTTC. Translation gives CASTLQSGGFNEQFF.

The chain combines TRBV7-9 with TRBJ1-2, with D tentatively TRBD1 (5 bases). CDR1 and CDR2 (germline): SEHNR, FQNEAQ (reference sequence). This CDR3 comprises 15 residues. V was trimmed by 10 bases and J by 0 bases, leaving 18 bases between them. CDR3 loop: CATALSGLPNYGYTF. CDR3 nucleotides: TGTGCCACCGCGCTTTCAGGGCTTCCTAACTATGGCTACACCTTC.